What follows describes a single TCR beta chain. The germline gives CDR1 DFQATT, CDR2 SNEGSKA (reference sequence). The CDR3 is made up of 14 amino acids. V was pared by 1 base and J by 7 bases, with 14 bases between. These data originate in a study of response to subunit inactivated influenza vaccine. In TCRdb, the RT-PCR reads were re-called with MiXCR into one record per CDR3 protein. The sample includes a few hundred thousand distinct CDR3 sequences, 10% to 12% of them seen just once. The same data also went into a second study, on T cells expressing NK-cell markers. As reported in that work: The TCR beta cDNA came from 5'RACE template switching with UMIs. Sorted CD3+CD56-NKG2C+, CD3+CD56+NKG2C- and CD3+CD56+NKG2C+ T cells were the source of the TCR beta repertoires. The sequencing cohort of eight donors included seven HCMV-seropositive individuals and one seronegative individual. The CD3+CD56-NKG2C+ fraction of a handful of donors was likewise dominated by these clonotypes.

Here the sequenced sample was PBMCs from blood, taken on the day of vaccination. The sequence came from a man between 50 and 59 years old who received an inactivated influenza vaccine. The chain is built from TRBV20-1 and TRBJ2-1; D is undetermined. CDR3 loop: CSARVRRKENEQFF. For the CDR3, the DNA is TGCAGTGCTAGAGTCAGGCGGAAGGAAAATGAGCAGTTCTTC.